What follows are 14 T cell receptor beta chains derived from one specimen sequenced in a study of cytomegalovirus exposure and HLA in healthy donors. PCR amplification relied on 60 Vbeta primers (plus 13 Jbeta primers). Some clones are missing from TCRdb's copy, which holds only in-frame ones; the method was immunoSEQ multiplex PCR. The sample records about 98,000 clones, around 80% being singletons. The sequencing sample was made of PBMCs. The origin of the receptors is a human donor in good health.

This sequence joins TRBV23-1 and TRBJ2-3; the match to TRBD1 covers 7 bases. TRBV23-1 is annotated as an ORF whose role is uncertain. The V gene end was trimmed by 4 bases and the J gene end by 2 bases; junction bases not matched to a gene: 6. CDR3 length equals 15 residues. CDR3 nucleotides: TGCGCCAGCAGTCTTTGGGACAGACTCACAGATACGCAGTATTTT. Translation gives CASSLWDRLTDTQYF.

The V gene is TRBV1, the J gene TRBJ2-1; the table gives TRBD2 as D, unverified against the DNA. TRBV1 is an annotated pseudogene. The CDR3 totals 17 residues. The CDR3 loop reads CTSSPPRGGRAGGEQFF. The CDR3 DNA sequence: TGCACCAGCAGCCCTCCAAGGGGCGGGAGGGCCGGGGGTGAGCAGTTCTTC.

The chain carries TRBV7-9 and TRBJ1-5; TRBD1 aligns across 8 bases. This CDR3 is 13 amino acids long. Germline CDR1 and CDR2: SEHNR and FQNEAQ (reference sequence). Trimming removed 5 bases from V and 6 bases from J; junction bases left unmatched: 3. The CDR3 reads CASSLDRVQPQHF. The CDR3 nucleotides read TGTGCCAGCAGCCTGGACAGGGTTCAGCCCCAGCATTTT.

J is TRBJ2-5 and V is TRBV6-6; 7 nucleotides agree with TRBD1. Per the germline V gene, CDR1 is MNHNY and CDR2 is SVGAGI (reference sequence). The CDR3 sequence is 14 residues long. The ends lost 2 bases at V and 3 bases at J; junction bases unmatched: 3. This CDR3 is CASSYPGQKETQYF. DNA for the CDR3: TGTGCCAGCAGTTACCCGGGACAGAAAGAGACCCAGTACTTC.

This clone was seen once. This rearrangement joins TRBV6-5 to TRBJ1-1, with 7 bases fitting TRBD1. The CDR3 runs to 14 residues. After removal of 6 bases from V and 4 bases from J, the junction contained 8 bases not matched to a gene. From germline, CDR1 is MNHEY and CDR2 SVGAGI. In DNA, the CDR3 is TGTGCCAGCAGGCAACAGGGGAAGGCCACTGAAGCTTTCTTT. Translating it yields CASRQQGKATEAFF.

This sequence joins TRBV4-1 and TRBJ1-1; D gene uncertain. The V end lost 3 bases, the J end lost 4 bases, and 9 bases lay between the germline ends. Germline V gene sequence: CDR1 MGHRA, CDR2 YSYEKL. The CDR3 spans 13 residues. This CDR3 reads CASSQLSVTEAFF. As DNA, the CDR3 is TGCGCCAGCAGCCAGTTGAGCGTCACTGAAGCTTTCTTT.

The chain links TRBV5-1 to TRBJ2-7, with 8 bases identical to TRBD1. The CDR3 is 13 residues long. After removal of 4 bases from V and 5 bases from J, the junction contained 5 bases not matched to a gene. CDR1 and CDR2 from the germline V gene are SGHRS and YFSETQ. The CDR3, as DNA: TGCGCCAGCAGCCCTACAGGGGGAAACGAGCAGTACTTC. Translation: CASSPTGGNEQYF.

The CDR3 loop is CASSEQGGVYNEQFF. CDR3 nucleotide sequence: TGTGCCAGCTCGGAACAGGGGGGGGTTTACAATGAGCAGTTCTTC. This chain links TRBV18 with TRBJ2-1; possibly TRBD1 for D (8 bases). CDR1 and CDR2 (germline): KGHSH, LQKENI. The V end lost 6 bases, the J end lost 4 bases, and 16 bases lay between the germline ends. The CDR3 is 15 amino acids.

This chain connects TRBV29-1 to TRBJ1-1; D not certain. The CDR3 covers 14 residues. The germline V and J ends were trimmed by 2 bases and 1 base, with 11 bases remaining between them. Germline V CDR1 and CDR2: SQVTM, ANQGSEA. CDR3 nucleotides: TGCAGCGTTGAAACTAGACAATCGAACACTGAAGCTTTCTTT. It encodes CSVETRQSNTEAFF.

The rearrangement links TRBV7-7 to TRBJ2-3, with 8 bases that match TRBD2. After removal of 2 bases from V and 4 bases from J, the junction contained 8 bases not matched to a gene. Looked up from germline, CDR1 is SSHAT and CDR2 is FNYEAQ (reference sequence). The length of the CDR3 is 16 residues. The CDR3: CASSLKGTGGADTQYF. The CDR3 nucleotides are TGTGCCAGCAGCTTAAAGGGGACGGGGGGGGCAGATACGCAGTATTTT. Filled out from reference TRBV7-7 and TRBJ2-3, the complete variable domain reads GAGVSQSPRYKVTKRGQDVTLRCDPISSHATLYWYQQALGQGPEFLTYFNYEAQPDKSGLPSDRFSAERPEGSISTLTIQRTEQRDSAMYRCASSLKGTGGADTQYFGPGTRLTVL.

J is TRBJ1-4 and V is TRBV11-1, with D tentatively TRBD1 (6 bases). Trimming cost V 9 bases and J 10 bases, with 9 bases left between them. The CDR3 consists of 10 residues. Germline CDR1 SGHAT, CDR2 FQDESV (reference sequence). CDR3 sequence: CASPQGKLFF. In DNA, the CDR3 is TGTGCCAGTCCACAGGGAAAACTGTTTTTT.

A single count supports this clone. V gene TRBV19 combines with J gene TRBJ1-2; D ambiguous. Between the trimmed V and J ends, which lost 1 base and 4 bases, there was a span of 19 bases. The CDR3 loop spans 17 amino acids. Germline V lookup: CDR1 LNHDA, CDR2 SQIVND (reference sequence). The CDR3 reads CASSIAGRTAARYGYTF. The CDR3 DNA is TGTGCCAGTAGTATAGCAGGCAGGACTGCTGCTCGCTATGGCTACACCTTC. The variable domain in full, with the rest retrieved from reference TRBV19 and TRBJ1-2, is DGGITQSPKYLFRKEGQNVTLSCEQNLNHDAMYWYRQDPGQGLRLIYYSQIVNDFQKGDIAEGYSVSREKKESFPLTVTSAQKNPTAFYLCASSIAGRTAARYGYTFGSGTRLTVV.

The chain joins TRBV16 to TRBJ2-3; D is uncertain. Germline CDR1 reads KGHSY; CDR2 reads FQNENV. The CDR3 length is 15 residues. Trimming pared 2 bases from V and 0 bases from J, leaving 9 bases between. CDR3 coding DNA: TGTGCCAGCAGCCAAACGTCAGCGAGCACAGATACGCAGTATTTT. Translating gives CASSQTSASTDTQYF. The variable domain in full, completed from reference TRBV16 and TRBJ2-3, reads GEEVAQTPKHLVRGEGQKAKLYCAPIKGHSYVFWYQQVLKNEFKFLISFQNENVFDETGMPKERFSAKCLPNSPCSLEIQATKLEDSAVYFCASSQTSASTDTQYFGPGTRLTVL.

The chain couples TRBV5-1 to TRBJ2-4; 10 bases map to TRBD2. Trimming took 0 bases from V and 0 from J; bases not matched to a gene: 9. CDR3 size: 19 residues. Germline CDR1 is SGHRS and CDR2 is YFSETQ. CDR3 DNA: TGCGCCAGCAGCTTGGAGTTTAGCGGGGGGAACTTAGCCAAAAACATTCAGTACTTC. This codes for CASSLEFSGGNLAKNIQYF. Full variable domain (missing parts from reference TRBV5-1 and TRBJ2-4): KAGVTQTPRYLIKTRGQQVTLSCSPISGHRSVSWYQQTPGQGLQFLFEYFSETQRNKGNFPGRFSGRQFSNSRSEMNVSTLELGDSALYLCASSLEFSGGNLAKNIQYFGAGTRLSVL.